This T cell receptor (beta chain) was found in a study of OX40 agonist ivuxolimab in advanced cancers. Germline V gene sequence: CDR1 SGHVS, CDR2 FQNEAQ. The CDR3 sequence is 14 residues long. J gave up 4 bases and V 3 bases, and 1 base lay outside the gene matches. The protocol was immunoSEQ multiplex PCR, while the TCRdb copy is restricted to in-frame clones and leaves out a portion. The repertoire includes about 66,000 clones, roughly 80% of them detected once, and approximately 2.3% sits in the top ten. A few counts support this clone. This TCR was recovered from an adult with an advanced solid tumor such as melanoma, head and neck, liver or kidney cancer. The sequences come from CD4+ or CD8+ T cells sorted from blood, collected in a trial of the OX40 agonist ivuxolimab. V is TRBV7-8 and J is TRBJ2-7; the match to TRBD2 covers 12 bases. The CDR3 region has the DNA TGTGCCAGCAGCTTGACTAGCGGGAGTTACGAGCAGTACTTC. It yields the protein CASSLTSGSYEQYF.